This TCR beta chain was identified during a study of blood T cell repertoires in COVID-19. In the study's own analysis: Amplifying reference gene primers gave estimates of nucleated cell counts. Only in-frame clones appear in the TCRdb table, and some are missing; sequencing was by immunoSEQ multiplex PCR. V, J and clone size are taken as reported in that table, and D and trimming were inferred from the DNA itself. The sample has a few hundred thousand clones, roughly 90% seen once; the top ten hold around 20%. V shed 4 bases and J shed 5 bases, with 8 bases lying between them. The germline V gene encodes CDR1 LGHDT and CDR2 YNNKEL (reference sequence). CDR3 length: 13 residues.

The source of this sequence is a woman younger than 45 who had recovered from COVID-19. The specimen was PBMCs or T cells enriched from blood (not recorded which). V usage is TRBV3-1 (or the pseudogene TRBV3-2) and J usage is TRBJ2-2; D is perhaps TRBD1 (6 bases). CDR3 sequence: CASSRDRTGELFF. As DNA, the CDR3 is TGTGCCAGCAGCCGAGACAGGACCGGGGAGCTGTTTTTT.